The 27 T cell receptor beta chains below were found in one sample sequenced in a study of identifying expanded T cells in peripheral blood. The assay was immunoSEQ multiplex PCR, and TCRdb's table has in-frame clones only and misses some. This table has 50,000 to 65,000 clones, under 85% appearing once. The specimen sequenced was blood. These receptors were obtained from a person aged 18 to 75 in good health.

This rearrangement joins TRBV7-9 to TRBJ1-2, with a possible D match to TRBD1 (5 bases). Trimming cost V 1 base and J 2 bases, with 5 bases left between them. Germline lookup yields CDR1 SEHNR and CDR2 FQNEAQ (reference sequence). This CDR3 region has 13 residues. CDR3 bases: TGTGCCAGCAGCTTAGGACAGAACTATGGCTACACCTTC. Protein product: CASSLGQNYGYTF.

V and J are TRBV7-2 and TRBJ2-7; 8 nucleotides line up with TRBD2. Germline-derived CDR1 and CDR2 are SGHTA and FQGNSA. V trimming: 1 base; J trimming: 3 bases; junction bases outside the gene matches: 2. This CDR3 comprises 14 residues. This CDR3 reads CASSLGSGNYEQYF. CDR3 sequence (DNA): TGTGCCAGCAGCTTAGGTAGCGGGAACTACGAGCAGTACTTC.

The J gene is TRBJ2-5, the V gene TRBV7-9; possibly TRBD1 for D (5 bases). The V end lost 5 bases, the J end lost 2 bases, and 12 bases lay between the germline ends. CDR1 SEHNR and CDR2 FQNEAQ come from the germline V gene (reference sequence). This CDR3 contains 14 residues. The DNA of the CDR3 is TGTGCCAGCAGCCAATGGACAATACAAGAGACCCAGTACTTC. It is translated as CASSQWTIQETQYF.

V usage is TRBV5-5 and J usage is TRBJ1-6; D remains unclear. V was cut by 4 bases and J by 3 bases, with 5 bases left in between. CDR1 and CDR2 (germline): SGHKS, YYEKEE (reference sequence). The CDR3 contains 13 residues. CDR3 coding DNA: TGTGCCAGCAGCCTCCTCTATAATTCACCCCTCCACTTT. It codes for CASSLLYNSPLHF.

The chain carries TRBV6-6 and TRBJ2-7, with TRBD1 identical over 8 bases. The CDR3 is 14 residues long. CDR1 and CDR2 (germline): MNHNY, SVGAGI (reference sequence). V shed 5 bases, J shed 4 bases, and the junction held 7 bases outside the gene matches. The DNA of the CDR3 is TGTGCCAGCAGTCCGAGCAGGGGGCCTTACGAGCAGTACTTC. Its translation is CASSPSRGPYEQYF.

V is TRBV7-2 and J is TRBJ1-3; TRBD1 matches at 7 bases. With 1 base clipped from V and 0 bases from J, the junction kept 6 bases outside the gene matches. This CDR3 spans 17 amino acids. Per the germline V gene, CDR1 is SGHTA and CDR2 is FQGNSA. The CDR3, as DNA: TGTGCCAGCAGCTTAGTAGGGGGCCAGAGCTCTGGAAACACCATATATTTT. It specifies CASSLVGGQSSGNTIYF.

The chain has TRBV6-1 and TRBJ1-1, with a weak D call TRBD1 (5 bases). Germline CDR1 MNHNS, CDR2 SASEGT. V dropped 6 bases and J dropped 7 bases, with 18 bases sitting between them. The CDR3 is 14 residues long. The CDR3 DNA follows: TGTGCCAGCAGCCTCTACAGGACGCGGGGTGAAGCTTTCTTT. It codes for CASSLYRTRGEAFF.

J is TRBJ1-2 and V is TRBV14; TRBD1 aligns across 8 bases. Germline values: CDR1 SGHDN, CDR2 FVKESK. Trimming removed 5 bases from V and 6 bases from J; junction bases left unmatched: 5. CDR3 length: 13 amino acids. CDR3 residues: CASSLGQVHGYTF. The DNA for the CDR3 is TGTGCCAGCAGCTTGGGACAGGTTCATGGCTACACCTTC. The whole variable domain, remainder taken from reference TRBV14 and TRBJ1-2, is EAGVTQFPSHSVIEKGQTVTLRCDPISGHDNLYWYRRVMGKEIKFLLHFVKESKQDESGMPNNRFLAERTGGTYSTLKVQPAELEDSGVYFCASSLGQVHGYTFGSGTRLTVV.

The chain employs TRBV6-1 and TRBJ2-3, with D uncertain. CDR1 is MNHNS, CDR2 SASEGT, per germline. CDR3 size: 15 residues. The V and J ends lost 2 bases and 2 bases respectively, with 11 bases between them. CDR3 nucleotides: TGTGCCAGCAGTGAATGGGGAATACTCACAGATACGCAGTATTTT. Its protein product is CASSEWGILTDTQYF.

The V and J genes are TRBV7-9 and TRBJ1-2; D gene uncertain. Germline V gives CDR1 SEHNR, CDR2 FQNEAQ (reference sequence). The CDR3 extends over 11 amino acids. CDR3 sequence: CVGATNYGYTF. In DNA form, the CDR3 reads TGTGTTGGCGCGACTAACTATGGCTACACCTTC.

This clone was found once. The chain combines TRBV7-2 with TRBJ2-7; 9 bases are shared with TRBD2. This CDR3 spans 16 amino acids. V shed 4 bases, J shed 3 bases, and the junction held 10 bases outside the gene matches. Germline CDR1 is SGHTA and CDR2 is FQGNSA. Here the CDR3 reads CASSSRAGTSSYEQYF. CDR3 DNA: TGTGCCAGCAGCTCCAGGGCTGGGACTAGCAGCTACGAGCAGTACTTC.

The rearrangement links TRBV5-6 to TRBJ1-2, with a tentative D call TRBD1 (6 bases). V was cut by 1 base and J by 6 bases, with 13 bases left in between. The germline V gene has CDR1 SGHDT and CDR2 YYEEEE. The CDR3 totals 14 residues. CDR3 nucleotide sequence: TGTGCCAGCAGCTTGTACGGGGGGCGGGATGGCTACACCTTC. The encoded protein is CASSLYGGRDGYTF.

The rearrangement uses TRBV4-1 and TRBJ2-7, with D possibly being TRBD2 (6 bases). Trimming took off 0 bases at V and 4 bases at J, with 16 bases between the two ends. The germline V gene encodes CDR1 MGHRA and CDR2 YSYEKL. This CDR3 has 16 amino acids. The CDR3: CASSQEPGSRVYEQYF. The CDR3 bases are TGCGCCAGCAGCCAAGAACCCGGGAGCAGGGTTTACGAGCAGTACTTC.

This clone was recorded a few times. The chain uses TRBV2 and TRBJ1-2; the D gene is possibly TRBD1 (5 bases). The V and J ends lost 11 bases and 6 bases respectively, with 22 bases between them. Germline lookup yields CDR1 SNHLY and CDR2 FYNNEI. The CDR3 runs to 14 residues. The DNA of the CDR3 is TGTGCCGTCCTCAGGGACGGCGTGAGGGATGGCTACACCTTC. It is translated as CAVLRDGVRDGYTF.

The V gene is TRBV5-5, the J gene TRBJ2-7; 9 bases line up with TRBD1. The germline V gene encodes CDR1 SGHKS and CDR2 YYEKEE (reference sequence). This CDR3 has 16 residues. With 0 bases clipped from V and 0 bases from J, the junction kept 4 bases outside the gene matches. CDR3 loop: CASSLAGTGTSYEQYF. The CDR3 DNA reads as TGTGCCAGCAGCTTGGCCGGGACAGGGACCTCCTACGAGCAGTACTTC.

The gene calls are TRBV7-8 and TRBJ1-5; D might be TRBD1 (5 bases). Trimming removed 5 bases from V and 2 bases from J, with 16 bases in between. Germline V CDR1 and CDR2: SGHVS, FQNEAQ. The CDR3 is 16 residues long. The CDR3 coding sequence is TGTGCCAGCAGCGTATACCGGGACCCACGCAATCAGCCCCAGCATTTT. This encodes CASSVYRDPRNQPQHF.

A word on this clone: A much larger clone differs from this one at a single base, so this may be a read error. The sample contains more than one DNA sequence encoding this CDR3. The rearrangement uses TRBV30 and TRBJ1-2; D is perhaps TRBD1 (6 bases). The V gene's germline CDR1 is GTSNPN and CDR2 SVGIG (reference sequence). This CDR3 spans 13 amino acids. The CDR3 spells CAWSPPQGYGYTF. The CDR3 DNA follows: TGTGCCTGGAGTCCTCCCCAGGGGTATGGCTATACCTTC.

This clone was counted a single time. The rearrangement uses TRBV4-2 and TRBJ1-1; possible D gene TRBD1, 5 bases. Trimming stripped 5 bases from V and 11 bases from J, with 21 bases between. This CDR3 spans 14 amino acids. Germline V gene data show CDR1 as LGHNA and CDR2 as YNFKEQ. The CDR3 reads CASSKLPSQGLAFF. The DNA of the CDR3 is TGTGCCAGCAGCAAGCTACCGTCCCAGGGTTTGGCTTTCTTT.

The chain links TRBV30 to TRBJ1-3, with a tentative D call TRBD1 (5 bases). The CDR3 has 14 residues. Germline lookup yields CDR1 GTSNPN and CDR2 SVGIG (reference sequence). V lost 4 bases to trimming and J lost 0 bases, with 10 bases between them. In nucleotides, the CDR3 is TGTGCCTGGAAAGCAGGGAACTCTGGAAACACCATATATTTT. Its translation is CAWKAGNSGNTIYF.

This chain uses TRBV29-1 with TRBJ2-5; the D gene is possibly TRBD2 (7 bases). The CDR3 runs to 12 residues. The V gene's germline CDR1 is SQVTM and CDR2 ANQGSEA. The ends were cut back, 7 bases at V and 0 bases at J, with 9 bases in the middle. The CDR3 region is CSGGGYQETQYF. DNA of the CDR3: TGCAGCGGGGGGGGCTACCAAGAGACCCAGTACTTC.

CDR3 nucleotides: TGCGCCAGCAGCCAACAGGGCCGGCGGACCTACAATGAGCAGTTCTTC. This codes for CASSQQGRRTYNEQFF. The J gene is TRBJ2-1, the V gene TRBV4-1; D may be TRBD1 (5 bases). The length of the CDR3 is 16 residues. From germline, CDR1 is MGHRA and CDR2 YSYEKL. V lost 2 bases, J lost 2 bases, and 13 bases lay in between.

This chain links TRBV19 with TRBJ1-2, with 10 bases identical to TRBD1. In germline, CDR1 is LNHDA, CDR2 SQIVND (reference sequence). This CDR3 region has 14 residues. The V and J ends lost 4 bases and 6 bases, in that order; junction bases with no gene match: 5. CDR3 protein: CASSSGQGVDGYTF. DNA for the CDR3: TGTGCCAGTAGTAGCGGACAGGGGGTCGATGGCTACACCTTC.

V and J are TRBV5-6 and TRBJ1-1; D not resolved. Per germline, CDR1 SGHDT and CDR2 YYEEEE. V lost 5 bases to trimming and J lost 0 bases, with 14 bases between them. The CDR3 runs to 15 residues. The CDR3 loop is CASRRWANMNTEAFF. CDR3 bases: TGTGCCAGCAGACGGTGGGCGAATATGAACACTGAAGCTTTCTTT.

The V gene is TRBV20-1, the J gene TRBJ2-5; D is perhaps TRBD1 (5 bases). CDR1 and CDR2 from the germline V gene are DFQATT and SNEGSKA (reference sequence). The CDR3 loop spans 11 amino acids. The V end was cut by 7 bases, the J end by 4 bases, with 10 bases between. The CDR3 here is CSGTQGETQYF. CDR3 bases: TGCAGTGGAACCCAGGGAGAGACCCAGTACTTC.

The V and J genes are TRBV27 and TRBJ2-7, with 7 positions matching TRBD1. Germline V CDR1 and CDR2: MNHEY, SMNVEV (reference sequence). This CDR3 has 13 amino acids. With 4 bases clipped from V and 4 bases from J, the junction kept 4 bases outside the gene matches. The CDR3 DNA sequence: TGTGCCAGCAGTTCTAGGGGGCGATACGAGCAGTACTTC. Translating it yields CASSSRGRYEQYF.

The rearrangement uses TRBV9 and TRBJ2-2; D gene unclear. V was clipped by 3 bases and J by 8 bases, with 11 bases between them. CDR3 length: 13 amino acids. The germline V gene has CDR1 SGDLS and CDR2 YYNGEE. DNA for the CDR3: TGTGCCAGCAGCGAAATCAGTAGGGGGGAGCTGTTTTTT. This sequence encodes CASSEISRGELFF.

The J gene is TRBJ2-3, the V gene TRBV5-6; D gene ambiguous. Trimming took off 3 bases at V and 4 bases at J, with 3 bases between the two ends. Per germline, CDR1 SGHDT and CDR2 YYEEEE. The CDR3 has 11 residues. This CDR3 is CASSYADTQYF. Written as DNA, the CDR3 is TGTGCCAGCAGCTACGCAGATACGCAGTATTTT.